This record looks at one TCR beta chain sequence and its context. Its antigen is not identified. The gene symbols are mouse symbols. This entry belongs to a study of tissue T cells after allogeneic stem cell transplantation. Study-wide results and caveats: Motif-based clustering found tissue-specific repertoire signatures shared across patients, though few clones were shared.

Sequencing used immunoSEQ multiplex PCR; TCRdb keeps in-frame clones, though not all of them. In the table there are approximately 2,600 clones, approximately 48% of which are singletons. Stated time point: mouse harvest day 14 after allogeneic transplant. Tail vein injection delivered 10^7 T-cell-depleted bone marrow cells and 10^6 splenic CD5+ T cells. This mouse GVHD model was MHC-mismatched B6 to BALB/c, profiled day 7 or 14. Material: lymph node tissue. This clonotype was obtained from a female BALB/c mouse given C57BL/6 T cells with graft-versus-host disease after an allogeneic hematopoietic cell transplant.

The covered CDR3 bases are TGTGCCAGCAGTATACGCAAAATTTATAATTCGCCCCTCTAC. Translation gives CASSIRKIYNSPLY. The CDR3 in full is CASSIRKIYNSPLYF. This rearrangement joins TRBV19 to TRBJ1-6, with D uncertain. Read coverage stops 1 residue before the CDR3 terminus; the germline J gene supplies the remainder. TRBJ1-6 is noted as an ORF with a role that remains uncertain. The CDR3 spans 15 residues. From germline, CDR1 is FNHDT and CDR2 SITEND (reference sequence). Trimming pared 1 base from V and 4 bases from J, leaving 9 bases between.